The 7 T cell receptor beta chains below come from one sample, sequenced in a study of cytomegalovirus exposure and HLA in healthy donors. PCR used 60 Vbeta primers and 13 Jbeta primers. Sequencing used immunoSEQ multiplex PCR; TCRdb keeps in-frame clones, though not all of them. The sample shows some 120,000 clones, around 75% of them seen only once. Sequenced material: PBMCs. These TCRs come from a woman aged 40 to 50 in good health and CMV-seropositive.

V is TRBV28 and J is TRBJ1-1, with 7 nucleotides matching TRBD1. V gave up 7 bases and J gave up 0 bases; unmatched junction bases: 11. Germline V lookup: CDR1 MDHEN, CDR2 SYDVKM. There are 16 residues in the CDR3. The CDR3: CASNQAQGSVNTEAFF. The CDR3 DNA is TGTGCCAGCAACCAAGCACAGGGGAGTGTGAACACTGAAGCTTTCTTT.

The rearrangement joins TRBV7-8 to TRBJ2-5; D is unclear. The J call is in doubt because the DNA end fits TRBJ2-7 better. The CDR3 totals 14 residues. Germline loops: CDR1 SGHVS, CDR2 FQNEAQ. The CDR3 DNA sequence: TGTGCCAGCAGCTTAGGTCCTAGCTCCTACGAGCAGTACTTC. Translation gives CASSLGPSSYEQYF.

The rearrangement joins TRBV4-3 to TRBJ2-7, with 7 bases matching TRBD1. In germline, CDR1 is LGHNA, CDR2 YSLEER. The V segment lost 1 base and the J segment 2 bases; nucleotides outside the gene matches: 5. This CDR3 has 15 residues. The CDR3 coding sequence is TGCGCCAGCAGCCAAGCCCGACAGGGTACCTACGAGCAGTACTTC. This encodes CASSQARQGTYEQYF.

The chain links TRBV12-5 to TRBJ2-1, with TRBD1 matching 10 bases. V lost 5 bases and J lost 4; bases outside the gene matches: 2. Germline V gene lookup returns CDR1 LGHNT and CDR2 FRNRAP. The CDR3 contains 14 residues. CDR3 sequence reads: CASGKGQGYNEQFF. The CDR3, as DNA: TGTGCTAGTGGTAAGGGACAGGGGTACAATGAGCAGTTCTTC. Supplemented by reference TRBV12-5 and TRBJ2-1, the full variable domain reads DARVTQTPRHKVTEMGQEVTMRCQPILGHNTVFWYRQTMMQGLELLAYFRNRAPLDDSGMPKDRFSAEMPDATLATLKIQPSEPRDSAVYFCASGKGQGYNEQFFGPGTRLTVL.

This clone was seen a few times. This rearrangement joins TRBV14 to TRBJ1-4; 7 nucleotides line up with TRBD1. The CDR3 consists of 15 residues. The junction had 4 bases not matched to a gene; V was cut back by 1 base and J by 5 bases. Germline V gives CDR1 SGHDN, CDR2 FVKESK. In DNA, the CDR3 is TGTGCCAGCAGCCAAGCGGGGACAGCAAATGAAAAACTGTTTTTT. It specifies CASSQAGTANEKLFF.

The V and J genes are TRBV19 and TRBJ1-4, with D perhaps matching TRBD1 (5 bases). The CDR3 covers 16 residues. Trimming took off 6 bases at V and 2 bases at J, with 16 bases between the two ends. CDR1 is LNHDA, CDR2 SQIVND, per germline (reference sequence). Here the CDR3 DNA reads TGTGCCAGTAGAGTCCGGGCCGGGGGTACTAATGAAAAACTGTTTTTT. Amino acid sequence: CASRVRAGGTNEKLFF.

This chain joins TRBV6-1 and TRBJ1-1, with 7 positions matching TRBD1. The germline V gene encodes CDR1 MNHNS and CDR2 SASEGT. V trimming: 5 bases; J trimming: 3 bases; junction bases outside the gene matches: 9. The CDR3 covers 15 residues. The CDR3 loop is CASSSHRQGDTEAFF. Here the CDR3 DNA reads TGTGCCAGCAGTTCTCACCGACAGGGAGACACTGAAGCTTTCTTT.